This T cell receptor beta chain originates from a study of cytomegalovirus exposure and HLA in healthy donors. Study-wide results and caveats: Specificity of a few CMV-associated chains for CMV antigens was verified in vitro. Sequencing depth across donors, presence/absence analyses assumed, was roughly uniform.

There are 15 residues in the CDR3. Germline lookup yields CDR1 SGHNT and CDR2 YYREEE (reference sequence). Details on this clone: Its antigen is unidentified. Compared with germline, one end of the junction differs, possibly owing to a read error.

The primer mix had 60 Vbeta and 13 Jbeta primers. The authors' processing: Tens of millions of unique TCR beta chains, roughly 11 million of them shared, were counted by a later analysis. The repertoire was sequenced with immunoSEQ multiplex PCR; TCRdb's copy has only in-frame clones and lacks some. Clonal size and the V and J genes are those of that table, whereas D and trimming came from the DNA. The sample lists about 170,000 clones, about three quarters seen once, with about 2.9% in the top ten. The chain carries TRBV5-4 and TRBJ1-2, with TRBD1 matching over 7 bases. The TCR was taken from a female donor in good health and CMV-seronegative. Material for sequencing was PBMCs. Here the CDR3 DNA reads TGTGCCGGCAGCCCGTTGCAGGGGGTAGACTATGGCTACACCTTC. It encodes CAGSPLQGVDYGYTF.